Below, 9 T cell receptor beta chains from the same sample are listed, as sequenced in a study of shared clonotypes between healthy human individuals (TCRdb year 2020). The library came from the immunoSEQ multiplex PCR assay. What TCRdb holds here is the immuneACCESS table cut down to in-frame rearrangements. Part of the clones is not present; checked against another copy, under half of the missing clones reflect an unresolved V gene, and the others are unexplained. A total of around 1.5 million clones appear in this sample, 98% of them only once. Jointly, the top ten make up approximately 0.45% of the sample. The sample comprised naive CD4+ T cells sorted from blood. The sample's cell subset or site label, in plain terms: CD45RA+ positively selected. The receptors derive from a man aged 25 to 40 in good health.

The CDR3, as DNA: TGTGCCAGCAGCCAGGGGGGGCAGGGGGAGACCCAGTACTTC. Amino acid sequence: CASSQGGQGETQYF. J is TRBJ2-5 and V is TRBV5-4; perhaps D is TRBD1 or TRBD2 (7 bases each). Germline assignment: CDR1 SGHNT and CDR2 YYREEE (reference sequence). Trimming shortened V by 4 bases and J by 5 bases, and 15 bases separated the two germline ends. This CDR3 region has 14 residues.

This clone has just one count. The chain combines TRBV5-4 with TRBJ2-7, with TRBD2 matching 12 bases. Trimming cost V 2 bases and J 2 bases; bases outside gene matches: 14. The CDR3 is 19 residues long. Germline V gene sequence: CDR1 SGHNT, CDR2 YYREEE (reference sequence). CDR3 loop: CASSLLGRVTSGGAYEQYF. The CDR3 region has the DNA TGTGCCAGCAGCTTATTGGGCAGGGTGACTAGCGGGGGAGCCTACGAGCAGTACTTC.

The gene calls are TRBV7-9 and TRBJ2-7; TRBD1 is a possible D gene (5 bases). The CDR3 extends over 13 amino acids. V lost 7 bases to trimming and J lost 1 base, with 11 bases between them. CDR1 SEHNR and CDR2 FQNEAQ come from the germline V gene (reference sequence). The CDR3 region is CASTKKGSYEQYF. The CDR3 nucleotides are TGTGCCAGCACCAAAAAGGGGTCCTACGAGCAGTACTTC. The full variable domain, its missing parts supplied by reference TRBV7-9 and TRBJ2-7, is DTGVSQNPRHKITKRGQNVTFRCDPISEHNRLYWYRQTLGQGPEFLTYFQNEAQLEKSRLLSDRFSAERPKGSFSTLEIQRTEQGDSAMYLCASTKKGSYEQYFGPGTRLTVT.

The rearrangement links TRBV28 to TRBJ2-7, with D tentatively TRBD1 (6 bases). The CDR3 runs 12 residues. Germline loops: CDR1 MDHEN, CDR2 SYDVKM. V lost 7 bases and J lost 4, with 11 bases in between. CDR3 coding DNA: TGTGCCAGCATGAGGGGGACGTACGAGCAGTACTTC. Residues: CASMRGTYEQYF. Combining the CDR3 with reference TRBV28 and TRBJ2-7 gives the whole variable domain DVKVTQSSRYLVKRTGEKVFLECVQDMDHENMFWYRQDPGLGLRLIYFSYDVKMKEKGDIPEGYSVSREKKERFSLILESASTNQTSMYLCASMRGTYEQYFGPGTRLTVT.

The chain employs TRBV2 and TRBJ2-2; 9 bases map to TRBD2. This CDR3 is 15 amino acids long. Germline CDR1 is SNHLY and CDR2 is FYNNEI. The junction had 8 bases not matched to a gene; V was cut back by 5 bases and J by 7 bases. In DNA form, the CDR3 reads TGTGCCAGCAGTACCCTAGCGGGAATAGACGGGGAGCTGTTTTTT. Translating it yields CASSTLAGIDGELFF.

The rearrangement joins TRBV14 to TRBJ2-1; the match to TRBD2 covers 8 bases. Trimming took 0 bases from V and 3 from J; bases not matched to a gene: 19. The CDR3 runs 21 residues. The germline gives CDR1 SGHDN, CDR2 FVKESK. DNA of the CDR3: TGTGCCAGCAGCCAAGAGGCCCTAGCGGGCGCTGTAACAGTCTACTACAATGAGCAGTTCTTC. It translates to CASSQEALAGAVTVYYNEQFF.

The chain combines TRBV18 with TRBJ1-5, with 7 bases fitting TRBD1. Looked up from germline, CDR1 is KGHSH and CDR2 is LQKENI. The CDR3 is 14 residues long. V gave up 4 bases and J gave up 5 bases; unmatched junction bases: 5. The CDR3 here is CASSQGTEDQPQHF. CDR3 sequence (DNA): TGTGCCAGCTCACAAGGGACAGAAGATCAGCCCCAGCATTTT.

The V gene is TRBV4-1, the J gene TRBJ2-7; the match to TRBD2 covers 12 bases. The germline gives CDR1 MGHRA, CDR2 YSYEKL. J was trimmed by 3 bases and V by 3 bases; bases with no gene match: 6. The CDR3 has 16 residues. The CDR3 DNA reads as TGCGCCAGCAGCCAGACGGGGACTAGCGGGCACTACGAGCAGTACTTC. Translating it yields CASSQTGTSGHYEQYF.

This sequence joins TRBV7-9 and TRBJ2-2; D is undetermined. The CDR3 covers 12 residues. In germline, CDR1 is SEHNR, CDR2 FQNEAQ (reference sequence). Trimming took off 5 bases at V and 10 bases at J, with 11 bases between the two ends. The CDR3: CASSLFLQELFF. Written as DNA, the CDR3 is TGTGCCAGCAGCCTATTCCTCCAGGAGCTGTTTTTT.